Described below is a single T cell receptor beta chain sequence and its context. Its antigen is not yet known. No much larger clonotype is one base removed from it; base qualities were not supplied. RNA was extracted using the RNeasy kit, and about 0.45 to 1 ug of the RNA was reverse transcribed with random hexamers. The immunoSEQ multiplex PCR assay, covering 54 Vbeta and 13 Jbeta segments, was used to amplify TCR beta CDR3 regions. Bias from PCR amplification was corrected by using a synthetic template baseline for primer optimization and for computational correction. For the original study's pipeline: Reads were annotated to V, D and J genes according to IMGT and were analyzed with immunoSEQ Analyzer, with only productive sequences retained. Clonality was computed as one minus Shannon entropy normalized by log2 of the number of productive unique sequences. For each patient and control, public and private clones were evaluated within the 100 most prevalent clones. Susac-specific clones were defined as absent from healthy and MS cohorts, over a thousand published viral clones and other ImmuneACCESS disease sequences. TCRdb cleaned the public reads at Q25 with fastp, built clones with MiXCR and kept in-frame beta chains. Each entry is one CDR3 protein sequence, shown with its most common DNA and genes. These V and J calls are TCRdb output, not the study's own analysis. The sample table lists 200,000 to 300,000 distinct CDR3 sequences, about 94% of them with a count of one. Of the sample, about 0.07% is held by the ten largest clones.

This entry is derived from a study of CD8 T cells in Susac syndrome (dated by TCRdb to between 2017 and 2020). About the full investigation: The study used repertoire sequencing to test whether antigen drove CD8+ T cell activation and differentiation in Susac syndrome. What the work shows at the level of the full study, not this receptor alone: The number of individuals in the TCR sequencing and HLA analysis was recognized as being relatively small.

Inclusive of the bounding cysteine and phenylalanine, the CDR3 is 16 residues long. The entry retains the CDR3 DNA only, 48 bases that are in frame from base 1. CDR1 and CDR2 are read off the germline V gene (reference sequence) as LNHDA and SQIVND. The germline V and J ends show losses of 4 bases and 7 bases respectively, and no gene match explains 10 bases of the junction. Peripheral blood CD8+ and CD4+ T cells from healthy donors, Susac syndrome patients and multiple sclerosis patients were profiled using high-throughput TCR beta sequencing. The multiple sclerosis controls were treatment-naive patients whose relapsing-remitting disease, either stable or active, fulfilled the revised McDonald criteria. Bulk CD8+ and CD4+ T cells were purified by magnetic negative isolation, while CD8+ TEMRA cells were enriched using FACS. Blood was collected in EDTA tubes and processed within 24 hours, with PBMCs isolated through density gradient centrifugation. PBMCs intended for TCR sequencing were cryopreserved in liquid nitrogen and were subsequently thawed in a 37 degrees C water bath. The sorted or isolated CD4+, CD8+ and CD8+ TEMRA cells reached a purity of at least 90%.

Material: CD4+ T cells from PBMCs. The clonotype comes from a human donor with multiple sclerosis. This sequence uses TRBV19 and TRBJ1-6, with 7 middle bases fitting TRBD1. At the DNA level, the sequence is TGTGCCAGTAGTACGGGGACAGCTAATTCAAATTCACCCCTCCACTTT. It specifies CASSTGTANSNSPLHF. The reference TRBV19 and TRBJ1-6 proteins fill in what lies around the CDR3, so the full variable domain reads DGGITQSPKYLFRKEGQNVTLSCEQNLNHDAMYWYRQDPGQGLRLIYYSQIVNDFQKGDIAEGYSVSREKKESFPLTVTSAQKNPTAFYLCASSTGTANSNSPLHFGNGTRLTVT.